These 32 T cell receptor beta chains originate from one sample sequenced in a study of CD4+ T cells in melanoma. Produced via immunoSEQ multiplex PCR; TCRdb's table is partial and in-frame only. The sample shows some 120,000 clones, 92% of them seen only once. Sequences were obtained from peripheral blood. The source is a human donor with melanoma.

The chain couples TRBV9 to TRBJ2-7, with 12 bases fitting TRBD2. The CDR3 is 15 residues long. Germline assignment: CDR1 SGDLS and CDR2 YYNGEE. J was trimmed by 2 bases and V by 9 bases; bases with no gene match: 9. CDR3 protein: CAIPVRTSGTYEQYF. In DNA form, the CDR3 reads TGTGCCATCCCGGTGAGGACTAGCGGGACCTACGAGCAGTACTTC. The variable domain in full, completed from reference TRBV9 and TRBJ2-7, reads DSGVTQTPKHLITATGQRVTLRCSPRSGDLSVYWYQQSLDQGLQFLIQYYNGEERAKGNILERFSAQQFPDLHSELNLSSLELGDSALYFCAIPVRTSGTYEQYFGPGTRLTVT.

The rearrangement uses TRBV28 and TRBJ2-3; 7 bases are a match to TRBD2. Trimming at V came to 8 bases and at J to 4 bases, leaving 6 bases not matched to a gene. The CDR3 has 13 residues. The germline gives CDR1 MDHEN, CDR2 SYDVKM. CDR3 residues: CASCGSKADTQYF. CDR3 DNA sequence: TGTGCCAGCTGCGGGAGTAAGGCAGATACGCAGTATTTT.

The chain employs TRBV7-3 and TRBJ2-6; D is ambiguous. The ends were cut back, 0 bases at V and 0 bases at J, with 9 bases in the middle. The CDR3 has 17 amino acids. CDR1 is SGHTA, CDR2 FQGTGA, per germline. The CDR3 is CASSLTSSLSGANVLTF. In DNA, the CDR3 is TGTGCCAGCAGCTTAACAAGTTCCCTCTCTGGGGCCAACGTCCTGACTTTC.

This chain joins TRBV7-9 and TRBJ2-1; 10 bases agree with TRBD2. The CDR3 has 15 residues. J lost 7 bases, V lost 4 bases, and 7 bases had no gene match. Germline V lookup: CDR1 SEHNR, CDR2 FQNEAQ (reference sequence). The CDR3 sequence is CASSSSLTSGNEQFF. The DNA of the CDR3 is TGTGCCAGCAGCTCCTCCCTGACTAGCGGGAATGAGCAGTTCTTC. Supplemented by reference TRBV7-9 and TRBJ2-1, the full variable domain reads DTGVSQNPRHKITKRGQNVTFRCDPISEHNRLYWYRQTLGQGPEFLTYFQNEAQLEKSRLLSDRFSAERPKGSFSTLEIQRTEQGDSAMYLCASSSSLTSGNEQFFGPGTRLTVL.

The chain combines TRBV29-1 with TRBJ2-5; 8 bases are shared with TRBD1. The germline CDR1 and CDR2 sequences are SQVTM and ANQGSEA. The CDR3 is 14 amino acids. Unmatched junction bases numbered 12, after V lost 7 bases and J lost 5 bases. The CDR3 loop reads CSAQGATGVETQYF. CDR3 DNA: TGCAGCGCCCAAGGGGCGACAGGGGTCGAGACCCAGTACTTC.

The chain employs TRBV7-2 and TRBJ1-1, with D uncertain. The germline CDR1 and CDR2 sequences are SGHTA and FQGNSA. The CDR3 loop spans 14 amino acids. V gave up 5 bases and J gave up 4 bases, with 14 bases separating them. CDR3 amino acids: CASSPPPGFTEAFF. The CDR3 bases are TGTGCCAGCAGCCCCCCTCCCGGGTTCACTGAAGCTTTCTTT.

This sequence joins TRBV7-2 and TRBJ1-5; D remains ambiguous. The CDR3 sequence is 12 residues long. From germline, CDR1 is SGHTA and CDR2 FQGNSA. Between the trimmed V and J ends, which lost 4 bases and 6 bases, there was a span of 7 bases. The CDR3 spells CASSSDGQPQHF. The DNA of the CDR3 is TGTGCCAGCAGCTCCGACGGTCAGCCCCAGCATTTT.

The chain is built from TRBV30 and TRBJ1-2, with D possibly being TRBD1 (5 bases). V lost 3 bases to trimming and J lost 3 bases, with 8 bases between them. This CDR3 has 12 residues. Per germline, CDR1 GTSNPN and CDR2 SVGIG (reference sequence). CDR3 protein: CAWRRDYYGYTF. The CDR3 nucleotides are TGTGCCTGGAGACGGGACTACTATGGCTACACCTTC.

The chain links TRBV7-9 to TRBJ2-5; TRBD2 might be the D (6 bases). Deletions cut 6 bases from V and 4 bases from J, with 12 bases between. The CDR3 has 13 amino acids. CDR1 and CDR2 (germline): SEHNR, FQNEAQ (reference sequence). Here the CDR3 reads CASRASGGETQYF. As DNA, the CDR3 is TGTGCCAGCAGAGCCTCCGGGGGAGAGACCCAGTACTTC.

This chain uses TRBV14 with TRBJ2-3, with 10 bases lining up with TRBD2. Germline CDR1 and CDR2: SGHDN and FVKESK. The J segment lost 3 bases and the V segment lost 4 bases, leaving 10 bases of the junction unmatched. The CDR3 sequence is 17 residues long. Here the CDR3 DNA reads TGTGCCAGCAGCCCCAGACAGCGGGAGGGGAGGACAGATACGCAGTATTTT. As protein: CASSPRQREGRTDTQYF.

V gene TRBV18 combines with J gene TRBJ2-7; D might be TRBD1 (6 bases). CDR3 length equals 16 residues. Germline V gene lookup returns CDR1 KGHSH and CDR2 LQKENI. Deletions cut 1 base from V and 1 base from J, with 14 bases between. The CDR3 bases are TGTGCCAGCTCACCACAGGGCGAAGGGGGATCCTACGAGCAGTACTTC. Protein: CASSPQGEGGSYEQYF.

This clone was picked up one time. V is TRBV7-9 and J is TRBJ2-5; the match to TRBD2 covers 7 bases. V trimming: 1 base; J trimming: 1 base; junction bases outside the gene matches: 6. Germline V gene lookup returns CDR1 SEHNR and CDR2 FQNEAQ (reference sequence). The CDR3 totals 16 residues. CDR3 sequence: CASSLGKLAVQETQYF. The CDR3 DNA sequence: TGTGCCAGCAGCTTAGGAAAGCTAGCGGTCCAAGAGACCCAGTACTTC.

This chain links TRBV5-4 with TRBJ1-1; D unresolved. Germline V gene data show CDR1 as SGHNT and CDR2 as YYREEE (reference sequence). The CDR3 is 14 amino acids. Deletions cut 1 base from V and 0 bases from J, with 7 bases between. CDR3 sequence (DNA): TGTGCCAGCAGCTTGTTTGCAGTGAACACTGAAGCTTTCTTT. Amino acid sequence: CASSLFAVNTEAFF.

V and J are TRBV19 and TRBJ2-5, with D maybe TRBD2 (7 bases). The CDR3 runs 14 residues. From germline, CDR1 is LNHDA and CDR2 SQIVND (reference sequence). Trimming removed 7 bases from V and 2 bases from J, with 14 bases in between. The CDR3 reads CASNLGGVQETQYF. CDR3 in DNA: TGTGCCAGTAACTTAGGGGGGGTACAAGAGACCCAGTACTTC.

This chain connects TRBV28 to TRBJ1-6; no definite D call. V lost 3 bases and J lost 15, with 12 bases in between. The CDR3 runs 12 residues. Germline loops: CDR1 MDHEN, CDR2 SYDVKM. The DNA for the CDR3 is TGTGCCAGCAGTTTCTTCGGTCCAAGCCTCCACTTT. Translation: CASSFFGPSLHF.

The chain employs TRBV30 and TRBJ2-3, with TRBD2 matching 8 bases. The CDR3 contains 14 residues. CDR1 and CDR2 from the germline V gene are GTSNPN and SVGIG (reference sequence). The V gene end was trimmed by 2 bases and the J gene end by 6 bases; junction bases not matched to a gene: 7. The CDR3 DNA is TGTGCCTGGAGTCGCAGCGGGGGACGCGATACGCAGTATTTT. Its translation is CAWSRSGGRDTQYF.

This clone was recorded once. The V gene is TRBV5-6, the J gene TRBJ2-3, with D uncertain. There are 15 residues in the CDR3. V lost 3 bases and J lost 3, with 14 bases in between. From germline, CDR1 is SGHDT and CDR2 YYEEEE. The DNA of the CDR3 is TGTGCCAGCAGCTGGGAAAGAAGGCGGACAGATACGCAGTATTTT. Encoded protein: CASSWERRRTDTQYF.

This clone is a singleton in its sample. The chain combines TRBV19 with TRBJ1-1; the match to TRBD1 covers 8 bases. Germline V gene data show CDR1 as LNHDA and CDR2 as SQIVND (reference sequence). The J segment lost 5 bases and the V segment lost 4 bases, leaving 9 bases of the junction unmatched. CDR3 length: 15 amino acids. The CDR3 sequence is CASSTPTGGRTEAFF. The DNA of the CDR3 is TGTGCCAGTAGTACTCCTACAGGGGGGAGGACTGAAGCTTTCTTT.

The chain employs TRBV4-3 and TRBJ2-2, with D unclear. Germline V gene lookup returns CDR1 LGHNA and CDR2 YSLEER. The CDR3 is 16 residues long. V lost 0 bases to trimming and J lost 2 bases, with 10 bases between them. The CDR3 region has the DNA TGCGCCAGCAGCCAAGAAGTAGACCTTAACACCGGGGAGCTGTTTTTT. Translated, it gives CASSQEVDLNTGELFF.

V is TRBV7-9 and J is TRBJ2-1; D remains ambiguous. Looked up from germline, CDR1 is SEHNR and CDR2 is FQNEAQ (reference sequence). The CDR3 has 15 amino acids. Trimming took off 3 bases at V and 4 bases at J, with 13 bases between the two ends. The chain's CDR3 is CASSFGGFPYNEQFF. The DNA for the CDR3 is TGTGCCAGCAGCTTCGGTGGGTTCCCTTACAATGAGCAGTTCTTC.

This clone was seen only a few times. The V and J genes are TRBV5-1 and TRBJ1-5; D gene unclear. The CDR3 has 14 residues. With 0 bases removed from V and 0 bases from J, the gap between germline ends came to 4 bases. Germline CDR1 SGHRS, CDR2 YFSETQ. The CDR3 spells CASSLDSSNQPQHF. The CDR3 coding sequence is TGCGCCAGCAGCTTGGATAGTAGCAATCAGCCCCAGCATTTT. Together with reference TRBV5-1 and TRBJ1-5, the CDR3 gives the full variable domain: KAGVTQTPRYLIKTRGQQVTLSCSPISGHRSVSWYQQTPGQGLQFLFEYFSETQRNKGNFPGRFSGRQFSNSRSEMNVSTLELGDSALYLCASSLDSSNQPQHFGDGTRLSIL.

The chain employs TRBV7-9 and TRBJ2-5, with TRBD1 identical over 8 bases. The last part of the DNA fits TRBJ2-7 better; the J call may be wrong. This CDR3 comprises 11 residues. CDR1 is SEHNR, CDR2 FQNEAQ, per germline (reference sequence). As DNA, the CDR3 is TGTGCCACCGGACAGGGTTACGAGCAGTACTTC. It specifies CATGQGYEQYF.

V gene TRBV19 combines with J gene TRBJ2-3, with TRBD1 identical over 12 bases. The V gene's germline CDR1 is LNHDA and CDR2 SQIVND (reference sequence). There are 15 residues in the CDR3. The V segment lost 3 bases and the J segment 4 bases; nucleotides outside the gene matches: 2. This CDR3 reads CASSIGTGGADTQYF. CDR3 in DNA: TGTGCCAGTAGTATTGGGACAGGGGGCGCAGATACGCAGTATTTT.

J is TRBJ1-1 and V is TRBV18, with 10 bases lining up with TRBD1. The CDR3 is 14 residues long. The V segment lost 6 bases and the J segment 4 bases; nucleotides outside the gene matches: 5. Germline V CDR1 and CDR2: KGHSH, LQKENI. In nucleotides, the CDR3 is TGTGCCAGCTCGAATCGGGACAGGGGCACTGAAGCTTTCTTT. Its protein is CASSNRDRGTEAFF. Combining the CDR3 with reference TRBV18 and TRBJ1-1 gives the whole variable domain NAGVMQNPRHLVRRRGQEARLRCSPMKGHSHVYWYRQLPEEGLKFMVYLQKENIIDESGMPKERFSAEFPKEGPSILRIQQVVRGDSAAYFCASSNRDRGTEAFFGQGTRLTVV.

V is TRBV5-6 and J is TRBJ1-5; no definite D call. Germline values: CDR1 SGHDT, CDR2 YYEEEE. This CDR3 region has 13 residues. V was clipped by 4 bases and J by 2 bases, with 7 bases between them. In nucleotides, the CDR3 is TGTGCCAGCAGCGGCTGGCGCAATCAGCCCCAGCATTTT. Protein sequence: CASSGWRNQPQHF.

The chain has TRBV5-1 and TRBJ2-1, with TRBD2 matching over 13 bases. The germline gives CDR1 SGHRS, CDR2 YFSETQ. CDR3 length: 18 residues. V was pared by 4 bases and J by 2 bases, with 9 bases of the junction left unmatched. The DNA for the CDR3 is TGCGCCAGCAGCGGAGGACTAGCGGGAGCGTTCCCCTACAATGAGCAGTTCTTC. It translates to CASSGGLAGAFPYNEQFF.

J is TRBJ2-1 and V is TRBV4-1; the D is unclear. The germline V and J ends were trimmed by 4 bases and 4 bases, with 14 bases remaining between them. The CDR3 is 15 amino acids. The germline V gene encodes CDR1 MGHRA and CDR2 YSYEKL. CDR3 amino acids: CASSLVDVWYNEQFF. The CDR3 DNA reads TGCGCCAGCAGCCTCGTCGACGTCTGGTACAATGAGCAGTTCTTC.

The chain has TRBV7-2 and TRBJ1-2, with D maybe TRBD1 (6 bases). Germline lookup yields CDR1 SGHTA and CDR2 FQGNSA. With 5 bases removed from V and 2 bases from J, the gap between germline ends came to 12 bases. This CDR3 has 14 amino acids. The CDR3 protein is CASSLDSGNYGYTF. The DNA for the CDR3 is TGTGCCAGCAGCCTGGACAGTGGGAACTATGGCTACACCTTC.

V usage is TRBV6-9 and J usage is TRBJ2-7; a possible D gene is TRBD2 (5 bases). The germline CDR1 and CDR2 sequences are MNHGY and SVAAGI. Trimming took 8 bases from V and 5 from J, leaving 19 bases between them. The CDR3 has 14 residues. The CDR3 region has the DNA TGTGCCAGCCCCGTCAGGCGAGGGTTCCACGAGCAGTACTTC. Protein sequence: CASPVRRGFHEQYF.

The chain employs TRBV6-5 and TRBJ2-5, with 7 bases aligning to TRBD2. The length of the CDR3 is 15 residues. Germline CDR1 and CDR2: MNHEY and SVGAGI. After removal of 0 bases from V and 3 bases from J, the junction contained 4 bases not matched to a gene. CDR3 sequence reads: CASSYSGTNKETQYF. CDR3 DNA: TGTGCCAGCAGTTACTCCGGGACTAACAAAGAGACCCAGTACTTC.

V gene TRBV2 combines with J gene TRBJ2-7; D ambiguous. The CDR3 runs 14 residues. With 2 bases removed from V and 6 bases from J, the gap between germline ends came to 14 bases. The germline V gene encodes CDR1 SNHLY and CDR2 FYNNEI. The CDR3 sequence: CASSENTGALEQYF. Here the CDR3 DNA reads TGTGCCAGCAGTGAAAACACCGGTGCCCTCGAGCAGTACTTC.

V gene TRBV7-8 combines with J gene TRBJ2-7; D gene ambiguous. Trimming stripped 1 base from V and 3 bases from J, with 7 bases between. CDR3 length: 13 residues. CDR1 SGHVS and CDR2 FQNEAQ come from the germline V gene. Here the CDR3 reads CASSLGLNYEQYF. CDR3 nucleotide sequence: TGTGCCAGCAGCTTAGGACTTAACTACGAGCAGTACTTC.